The 21 T cell receptor beta chains in this list originate from one sample, sequenced in a study of shared clonotypes between healthy human individuals. Using immunoSEQ multiplex PCR, the repertoire was profiled, and TCRdb retains in-frame clones only, with some absent. This sample yields roughly 2 million clones, of which 95% are seen a single time; 0.13% belongs to the top ten. Sequenced input: naive CD4+ T cells sorted from blood. Stated subset: CD45RA+ positively selected. The receptors come from a man aged 18 to 29 in good health.

J is TRBJ2-7 and V is TRBV7-2; D might be TRBD1 (6 bases). Germline V gene sequence: CDR1 SGHTA, CDR2 FQGNSA. This CDR3 is 12 amino acids long. V dropped 2 bases and J dropped 6 bases, with 8 bases sitting between them. The CDR3 sequence is CASSLQGFEQYF. The CDR3 DNA sequence: TGTGCCAGCAGCTTACAGGGGTTCGAGCAGTACTTC. The full variable domain, its missing parts supplied by reference TRBV7-2 and TRBJ2-7, is GAGVSQSPSNKVTEKGKDVELRCDPISGHTALYWYRQSLGQGLEFLIYFQGNSAPDKSGLPSDRFSAERTGGSVSTLTIQRTQQEDSAVYLCASSLQGFEQYFGPGTRLTVT.

The rearrangement uses TRBV2 and TRBJ2-1; 7 nucleotides match TRBD2. Germline assignment: CDR1 SNHLY and CDR2 FYNNEI. The CDR3 loop spans 15 amino acids. The J segment lost 2 bases and the V segment lost 5 bases, leaving 6 bases of the junction unmatched. The CDR3 loop reads CASSSSGKAYNEQFF. CDR3 nucleotide sequence: TGTGCCAGCAGTTCGAGCGGGAAGGCCTACAATGAGCAGTTCTTC.

Regarding this clone: This same CDR3 is encoded by further DNA sequences in the sample. The chain has TRBV7-2 and TRBJ1-2; no definite D call. V was pared by 5 bases and J by 2 bases, with 9 bases between. The CDR3 spans 13 residues. Germline V gene lookup returns CDR1 SGHTA and CDR2 FQGNSA. CDR3 protein: CASSPGFNYGYTF. CDR3 DNA: TGTGCCAGCAGCCCAGGCTTCAACTATGGCTACACCTTC.

The CDR3 loop is CASSLGQGKVPDTQYF. As DNA, the CDR3 is TGTGCCAGCAGCTTAGGACAGGGGAAGGTGCCAGATACGCAGTATTTT. This chain uses TRBV11-2 with TRBJ2-3; TRBD1 matches at 8 bases. The germline CDR1 and CDR2 sequences are SGHAT and FQNNGV. V lost 1 base to trimming and J lost 4 bases; unmatched junction nucleotides: 7. This CDR3 is built from 16 residues.

This clone came up once. The CDR3 here is CASSYRGDPDEQFF. CDR3 DNA sequence: TGCGCCAGCAGTTACCGCGGGGACCCCGATGAGCAGTTCTTC. The chain recombines TRBV5-1 with TRBJ2-1, with a tentative D call TRBD2 (6 bases). V was trimmed by 5 bases and J by 8 bases, leaving 17 bases between them. This CDR3 spans 14 amino acids. Germline assignment: CDR1 SGHRS and CDR2 YFSETQ.

In nucleotides, the CDR3 is TGTGCCAGCAGCCGACCGGCAAGCTCCTATAATTCACCCCTCCACTTT. This gives the protein CASSRPASSYNSPLHF. J is TRBJ1-6 and V is TRBV5-8, with D uncertain. The CDR3 is made up of 16 amino acids. CDR1 is SGHTS, CDR2 YDEGEE, per germline. Trimming cost V 4 bases and J 0 bases, with 11 bases left between them.

The chain has TRBV6-1 and TRBJ1-2; D unclear. Trimming took 0 bases from V and 2 from J, leaving 13 bases between them. CDR1 is MNHNS and CDR2 is SASEGT in the germline V gene. CDR3 length: 16 residues. The CDR3 sequence is CASSEAGSLLNYGYTF. The CDR3, as DNA: TGTGCCAGCAGTGAAGCAGGAAGCCTCCTGAACTATGGCTACACCTTC.

The V and J genes are TRBV30 and TRBJ1-1; a weak D match, TRBD1 (5 bases). There are 12 residues in the CDR3. The V gene lost 7 bases and the J gene lost 1 base, with 10 bases spanning the gap. Germline values: CDR1 GTSNPN, CDR2 SVGIG (reference sequence). CDR3 DNA sequence: TGTGCCTACAGCAGGGAGAACACTGAAGCTTTCTTT. Its translation is CAYSRENTEAFF.

About this clone itself: In the same sample, other DNA sequences code for this CDR3. The rearrangement links TRBV4-1 to TRBJ1-6, with TRBD1 identical over 7 bases. Germline-derived CDR1 and CDR2 are MGHRA and YSYEKL. The CDR3 covers 15 residues. J was trimmed by 10 bases and V by 3 bases; bases with no gene match: 9. The CDR3 protein is CASSQDNRGGSPLHF. As DNA, the CDR3 is TGCGCCAGCAGCCAGGATAACAGGGGTGGCTCACCCCTCCACTTT.

Worth noting for this clone: This specimen includes other DNA sequences encoding the same CDR3. The chain joins TRBV9 to TRBJ2-7, with a possible D match to TRBD2 (6 bases). Trimming removed 0 bases at V and 0 bases at J, with 10 bases between. Germline V gives CDR1 SGDLS, CDR2 YYNGEE. The length of the CDR3 is 15 residues. The CDR3 coding sequence is TGTGCCAGCAGCGTAGGCGGGACGGTCTCCTACGAGCAGTACTTC. Its protein product is CASSVGGTVSYEQYF. Full variable domain (outside the CDR3, taken from reference TRBV9 and TRBJ2-7): DSGVTQTPKHLITATGQRVTLRCSPRSGDLSVYWYQQSLDQGLQFLIQYYNGEERAKGNILERFSAQQFPDLHSELNLSSLELGDSALYFCASSVGGTVSYEQYFGPGTRLTVT.

This clone is a singleton in its sample. The rearrangement uses TRBV2 and TRBJ2-7, with 9 nucleotides matching TRBD1. The V gene's germline CDR1 is SNHLY and CDR2 FYNNEI. V dropped 4 bases and J dropped 3; count of bases not matched to a gene: 4. CDR3 size: 14 residues. For the CDR3, the DNA is TGTGCCAGCAGTGCGGGACAGGGTAACTACGAGCAGTACTTC. Residues: CASSAGQGNYEQYF. Variable domain in full (rest from reference TRBV2 and TRBJ2-7): EPEVTQTPSHQVTQMGQEVILRCVPISNHLYFYWYRQILGQKVEFLVSFYNNEISEKSEIFDDQFSVERPDGSNFTLKIRSTKLEDSAMYFCASSAGQGNYEQYFGPGTRLTVT.

Of note for this clone: Relative to the germline gene, one junction end is altered; a read error may explain this. The rearrangement uses TRBV27 and TRBJ1-2; D is ambiguous. The germline CDR1 and CDR2 sequences are MNHEY and SMNVEV (reference sequence). The CDR3 is made up of 14 amino acids. This CDR3 reads CANSIGGRHDGYTF. The CDR3 nucleotides are TGTGCCAACAGTATCGGAGGCCGGCACGACGGCTACACCTTC.

With respect to this clone: In the same sample, other DNA sequences code for this CDR3. This sequence joins TRBV4-2 and TRBJ2-5; D is possibly TRBD1 (6 bases). The assigned J gene may be wrong: the sequence end matches TRBJ2-7 better. From germline, CDR1 is LGHNA and CDR2 YNFKEQ. This CDR3 comprises 15 residues. The CDR3 is CASSRGIGQSYEQYF. The DNA of the CDR3 is TGTGCCAGCAGCCGGGGAATAGGACAGTCCTACGAGCAGTACTTC.

This sequence joins TRBV6-1 and TRBJ1-2, with TRBD1 as a possible D gene (6 bases). Germline-derived CDR1 and CDR2 are MNHNS and SASEGT. V lost 4 bases and J lost 12, with 12 bases in between. This CDR3 spans 11 amino acids. CDR3 in amino acids: CASSGRTANTF. DNA of the CDR3: TGTGCCAGCAGTGGCAGGACAGCAAACACCTTC.

This clone was detected once. A clone one base away is much larger, so this may be a read error. CDR3 sequence: CAGTGDSNQPQHF. The DNA for the CDR3 is TGTGCCGGGACAGGGGATAGCAATCAGCCCCAGCATTTT. The chain employs TRBV2 and TRBJ1-5; 10 bases agree with TRBD1. The CDR3 is 13 amino acids. In germline, CDR1 is SNHLY, CDR2 FYNNEI. The J segment lost 0 bases and the V segment lost 11 bases, leaving 1 base of the junction unmatched.

The CDR3 sequence is CASSQVGSPRNEQFF. The CDR3 bases are TGTGCCAGCAGCCAAGTCGGAAGTCCGAGGAATGAGCAGTTCTTC. The chain employs TRBV14 and TRBJ2-1; D gene uncertain. The CDR3 sequence is 15 residues long. V lost 1 base and J 7 bases, leaving 14 bases between the germline ends. Germline CDR1 is SGHDN and CDR2 is FVKESK.

This chain connects TRBV6-6 to TRBJ2-2; 12 bases fit TRBD2. The CDR3 consists of 16 residues. Losses at the gene ends were 5 bases for V and 8 bases for J; bases not matched to a gene: 9. The germline V gene has CDR1 MNHNY and CDR2 SVGAGI (reference sequence). The CDR3 region has the DNA TGTGCCAGCAGTCTACTAGCGGGAGGCACAGGTGGGGAGCTGTTTTTT. This sequence encodes CASSLLAGGTGGELFF.

This clone was observed a handful of times. The V and J genes are TRBV19 and TRBJ1-5; TRBD1 agrees at 9 bases. The CDR3 spans 15 residues. V was clipped by 2 bases and J by 7 bases; unmatched bases: 6. Germline assignment: CDR1 LNHDA and CDR2 SQIVND (reference sequence). The CDR3 DNA is TGTGCCAGTAGTATAAGGGGGGACAGGGTCCAGCCCCAGCATTTT. It translates to CASSIRGDRVQPQHF.

The chain carries TRBV6-6 and TRBJ1-4; possible D gene TRBD1, 6 bases. The CDR3 loop spans 16 amino acids. Germline V lookup: CDR1 MNHNY, CDR2 SVGAGI (reference sequence). V lost 5 bases and J 4 bases, leaving 17 bases between the germline ends. Here the CDR3 reads CASSAYLDRHNEKLFF. Here the CDR3 DNA reads TGTGCCAGCAGTGCATACCTGGACAGACATAATGAAAAACTGTTTTTT.

The V gene is TRBV25-1, the J gene TRBJ2-3; no firm D call. Germline CDR1 and CDR2: MGHDK and SYGVNS. The CDR3 is 17 residues long. The V end lost 2 bases, the J end lost 1 base, and 16 bases lay between the germline ends. The CDR3 sequence: CASSEQGSPRGTDTQYF. The CDR3 DNA sequence: TGTGCCAGCAGTGAACAAGGATCCCCTCGCGGCACAGATACGCAGTATTTT.

A word on this clone: At the DNA level, this CDR3 is encoded by other sequences in the same sample as well. The chain links TRBV20-1 to TRBJ2-1, with D unclear. V gave up 3 bases and J gave up 10 bases, with 10 bases separating them. The CDR3 is 11 amino acids. The V gene's germline CDR1 is DFQATT and CDR2 SNEGSKA (reference sequence). The CDR3 protein is CSARARNEQFF. The CDR3 DNA reads as TGCAGTGCTAGGGCGCGAAACGAGCAGTTCTTC.